One and the same sample provided the 23 T cell receptor beta chains below, sequenced in a study of identical twins (dated by TCRdb to the mid-2010s). Library preparation used 5' RACE. Sequencing relied on an Illumina HiSeq 2000. TCRdb ran its own pipeline on the public reads, namely fastp trimming at Q25 and MiXCR clone calling, and kept in-frame beta chains. All rows with the same CDR3 protein become a single entry with the most common DNA and genes. The sample profile shows about 890,000 distinct CDR3 sequences; 9% to 15% of them were found once. The ten top clones hold roughly 1.6% of the sample. These data were likewise used in another study, on yellow fever vaccine responses in identical twins.

Sequenced input: PBMCs. These receptors came from a woman aged 18 to 35 in good health.

This clonotype was seen only a few times. V is TRBV4-1 and J is TRBJ2-7; 8 nucleotides match TRBD1. Germline V gene data show CDR1 as MGHRA and CDR2 as YSYEKL. The CDR3 has 16 amino acids. With 4 bases clipped from V and 5 bases from J, the junction kept 13 bases outside the gene matches. CDR3: CASSPRRTGYGNEQYF. Written as DNA, the CDR3 is TGCGCCAGCAGCCCCCGCCGGACAGGGTACGGTAACGAGCAGTACTTC.

The sample holds a few counts of this clonotype. J is TRBJ2-3 and V is TRBV27; 10 nucleotides line up with TRBD1. This CDR3 spans 17 amino acids. Germline values: CDR1 MNHEY, CDR2 SMNVEV (reference sequence). The ends lost 5 bases at V and 5 bases at J; junction bases unmatched: 13. The CDR3 protein is CASSLYPGGQGVDTQYF. The CDR3 DNA sequence: TGTGCCAGCAGTCTCTACCCCGGAGGACAGGGGGTAGATACGCAGTATTTT.

This clonotype was observed a few times. The chain has TRBV20-1 and TRBJ1-6; D is perhaps TRBD1 (6 bases). CDR1 is DFQATT and CDR2 is SNEGSKA in the germline V gene (reference sequence). This CDR3 is 14 amino acids long. V lost 5 bases, J lost 7 bases, and 15 bases lay in between. The CDR3 DNA reads TGCAGTGCTGCTTTGGGGGGGCAGAATTCACCCCTCCACTTT. Residues: CSAALGGQNSPLHF.

This clonotype was detected ten times or more. The gene calls are TRBV12-3 or TRBV12-4 and TRBJ1-4; tentative D call: TRBD1 (5 bases). The CDR3 covers 12 residues. V lost 4 bases and J lost 11, with 11 bases in between. As DNA, the CDR3 is TGTGCCAGCAGTTCCGCAGGGTCGAAACTGTTTTTT. Amino acids: CASSSAGSKLFF.

This chain joins TRBV6-2 or TRBV6-3 and TRBJ1-1, with TRBD1 matching over 12 bases. From germline, CDR1 is MNHEY and CDR2 SVGEGT. The V and J ends lost 7 bases and 6 bases, in that order; junction bases with no gene match: 15. The CDR3 consists of 17 residues. The CDR3 region is CASTQLRDRGRKPEAFF. In DNA form, the CDR3 reads TGTGCCAGCACCCAATTGAGGGACAGGGGGCGCAAACCTGAAGCTTTCTTT.

This clonotype came up a few times. The chain links TRBV5-1 to TRBJ2-1; 7 nucleotides line up with TRBD2. V was clipped by 0 bases and J by 1 base; unmatched bases: 13. The CDR3 has 19 residues. Germline CDR1 reads SGHRS; CDR2 reads YFSETQ. The CDR3: CASSLVLLADLLSYNEQFF. CDR3 coding DNA: TGCGCCAGCAGCTTGGTCCTTCTAGCGGATCTCCTATCCTACAATGAGCAGTTCTTC.

This clonotype was recorded many times. The chain has TRBV7-9 and TRBJ2-5, with 7 bases matching TRBD1. V lost 0 bases and J lost 2; bases outside the gene matches: 6. CDR1 SEHNR and CDR2 FQNEAQ come from the germline V gene (reference sequence). This CDR3 is 16 amino acids long. The CDR3 DNA reads TGTGCCAGCAGCTTAGCCTTAACAGGGGTACAAGAGACCCAGTACTTC. Translating gives CASSLALTGVQETQYF.

At least ten counts were recorded for this clonotype. CDR3 in amino acids: CASSQEPGGTDTQYF. The CDR3 nucleotides are TGCGCCAGCAGCCAAGAGCCTGGCGGCACAGATACGCAGTATTTT. The chain combines TRBV4-1 with TRBJ2-3, with D hard to call. The CDR3 consists of 15 residues. The V end was cut by 0 bases, the J end by 1 base, with 8 bases between. Germline assignment: CDR1 MGHRA and CDR2 YSYEKL.

This clonotype was counted between two and nine times. The chain carries TRBV12-3 or TRBV12-4 and TRBJ1-1; D unresolved. This CDR3 comprises 11 residues. Deletions cut 6 bases from V and 8 bases from J, with 10 bases between. CDR3 in amino acids: CASRLVGEAFF. As DNA, the CDR3 is TGTGCCAGCAGACTGGTGGGGGAAGCTTTCTTT.

This clonotype was counted a few times. V is TRBV28 and J is TRBJ2-7; 12 nucleotides agree with TRBD2. The CDR3 totals 16 residues. Germline V gene sequence: CDR1 MDHEN, CDR2 SYDVKM. V trimming: 4 bases; J trimming: 0 bases; junction bases outside the gene matches: 4. For the CDR3, the DNA is TGTGCCAGCAGTTCACCTAGCGGGAGGGCCTCCTACGAGCAGTACTTC. Protein sequence: CASSSPSGRASYEQYF.

The table lists this clonotype with many counts. The chain combines TRBV3-1 with TRBJ1-2; D gene uncertain. CDR3 length equals 13 residues. Germline V gives CDR1 LGHDT, CDR2 YNNKEL (reference sequence). The V end lost 4 bases, the J end lost 3 bases, and 9 bases lay between the germline ends. The CDR3 DNA follows: TGTGCCAGCAGCCGAGGCCTGGACTATGGCTACACCTTC. Its translation: CASSRGLDYGYTF.

This clonotype was seen at least ten times. This sequence joins TRBV6-6 and TRBJ2-7, with D perhaps matching TRBD2 (6 bases). The ends were cut back, 0 bases at V and 0 bases at J, with 12 bases in the middle. This CDR3 region has 16 residues. Germline V gene lookup returns CDR1 MNHNY and CDR2 SVGAGI (reference sequence). The CDR3 reads CASSYSKADYSYEQYF. Here the CDR3 DNA reads TGTGCCAGCAGTTACTCTAAAGCGGACTACTCCTACGAGCAGTACTTC.

The V gene is TRBV5-1, the J gene TRBJ2-1, with D perhaps matching TRBD2 (6 bases). CDR1 is SGHRS and CDR2 is YFSETQ in the germline V gene. The V and J ends lost 3 bases and 8 bases respectively, with 18 bases between them. This CDR3 region has 15 residues. The CDR3 spells CASSYPFTGEYEQFF. CDR3 sequence (DNA): TGCGCCAGCAGCTATCCGTTTACGGGAGAGTATGAGCAGTTCTTC.

The chain is built from TRBV7-8 and TRBJ2-2; D might be TRBD1 (5 bases). There are 16 residues in the CDR3. CDR1 is SGHVS and CDR2 is FQNEAQ in the germline V gene. V shed 7 bases and J shed 5 bases, with 20 bases lying between them. CDR3 in DNA: TGTGCCAGCACCCCAAATAGGCAGGGAAAAACCGGGGAGCTGTTTTTT. Encoded protein: CASTPNRQGKTGELFF.

This clonotype was detected a few times. This chain connects TRBV6-5 to TRBJ2-7; D might be TRBD2 (5 bases). This CDR3 comprises 15 residues. Germline CDR1 MNHEY, CDR2 SVGAGI. Trimming took off 2 bases at V and 4 bases at J, with 15 bases between the two ends. CDR3 sequence: CASSYGVARAYEQYF. The CDR3 DNA reads as TGTGCCAGCAGTTACGGGGTAGCGAGAGCATACGAGCAGTACTTC.

The chain couples TRBV19 to TRBJ2-5; no clear D. Trimming cost V 3 bases and J 5 bases, with 13 bases left between them. Germline lookup yields CDR1 LNHDA and CDR2 SQIVND (reference sequence). This CDR3 is 14 amino acids long. In nucleotides, the CDR3 is TGTGCCAGTAGTATCCGTGGGCAATGGGAGACCCAGTACTTC. This sequence encodes CASSIRGQWETQYF.

This clonotype was seen a handful of times. The J gene is TRBJ2-3, the V gene TRBV5-1; D gene unclear. CDR1 and CDR2 from the germline V gene are SGHRS and YFSETQ. The V end lost 0 bases, the J end lost 3 bases, and 11 bases lay between the germline ends. The CDR3 is 15 residues long. The CDR3 nucleotides are TGCGCCAGCAGCTTGGACGGAGTGGGGACAGATACGCAGTATTTT. This encodes CASSLDGVGTDTQYF.

This clonotype has a handful of counts. The V and J genes are TRBV6-5 and TRBJ2-5, with 10 positions matching TRBD2. Germline V CDR1 and CDR2: MNHEY, SVGAGI. This CDR3 has 15 residues. V was pared by 4 bases and J by 2 bases, with 4 bases of the junction left unmatched. CDR3 residues: CASSSSGGLQETQYF. CDR3 in DNA: TGTGCCAGCAGTTCTAGCGGGGGCTTACAAGAGACCCAGTACTTC.

The J gene is TRBJ2-1, the V gene TRBV5-1; no definite D call. CDR3 length: 16 residues. V dropped 5 bases and J dropped 5 bases, with 20 bases sitting between them. Germline V gives CDR1 SGHRS, CDR2 YFSETQ. CDR3: CASSFTVGQPNNEQFF. CDR3 coding DNA: TGCGCCAGCAGTTTTACCGTCGGTCAGCCGAACAATGAGCAGTTCTTC.

This clonotype was observed a handful of times. The chain employs TRBV6-5 and TRBJ2-4; 10 nucleotides line up with TRBD2. The V gene end was trimmed by 2 bases and the J gene end by 5 bases; junction bases not matched to a gene: 6. The CDR3 length is 16 residues. CDR1 and CDR2 from the germline V gene are MNHEY and SVGAGI. The CDR3 coding sequence is TGTGCCAGCAGTTACCAGACTAGCGGGCATGAAAACATTCAGTACTTC. Residues: CASSYQTSGHENIQYF.

The CDR3 is CSARERGGASYEQYV. The CDR3 DNA sequence: TGCAGTGCTAGGGAGCGGGGGGGAGCGTCCTACGAGCAGTACGTC. The V and J genes are TRBV20-1 and TRBJ2-7; TRBD2 matches at 10 bases. V lost 3 bases and J lost 1; bases outside the gene matches: 6. Germline lookup yields CDR1 DFQATT and CDR2 SNEGSKA (reference sequence). This CDR3 contains 15 residues.

The table lists this clonotype with a few counts. V is TRBV5-1 and J is TRBJ2-2; D gene ambiguous. Germline CDR1 reads SGHRS; CDR2 reads YFSETQ. The CDR3 runs 15 residues. V lost 0 bases, J lost 6 bases, and 12 bases lay in between. Here the CDR3 DNA reads TGCGCCAGCAGCTTGGTCGTCGGTGGAGCCGGGGAGCTGTTTTTT. Translation gives CASSLVVGGAGELFF.

This clonotype was observed a handful of times. The rearrangement links TRBV20-1 to TRBJ2-2; D is unresolved. Trimming took off 0 bases at V and 0 bases at J, with 14 bases between the two ends. The length of the CDR3 is 17 residues. The germline gives CDR1 DFQATT, CDR2 SNEGSKA (reference sequence). The CDR3 region is CSAREPLTSANTGELFF. Written as DNA, the CDR3 is TGCAGTGCTAGAGAACCATTAACAAGCGCGAACACCGGGGAGCTGTTTTTT.